Shown below are 22 T cell receptor beta chains from a single sample sequenced in a study of T cells in Graves' hyperthyroidism and ophthalmopathy (dated by TCRdb to about 2019). Library preparation employed multiplex PCR. Sequencing was performed on an Illumina HiSeq 2000. The TCR beta CDR3 regions were amplified from RNA transcripts. The first round of RT-PCR for the TCR CDR3 was performed with the HTBI primer set and the Qiagen OneStep RT-PCR kit. Starting from the raw public reads, TCRdb applied fastp trimming at Q25, assembled clones with MiXCR and retained in-frame beta chains. When rows share a CDR3 protein, they turn into one entry using the most common DNA and genes. Counted in this sample were under 450,000 distinct CDR3 sequences; approximately 12% of them appeared once. The top ten clones comprise under 25% of the sample. Sequencing was carried out using blood. The receptors stem from a man aged 30 to 45 with Graves' hyperthyroidism that later progressed to Graves' ophthalmopathy.

The CDR3 reads CASSLDRVGYAFF. In DNA, the CDR3 is TGTGCCAGCAGCTTAGACAGGGTCGGCTATGCTTTCTTT. The rearrangement uses TRBV7-9 and TRBJ1-1; tentative D call: TRBD1 (6 bases). Germline-derived CDR1 and CDR2 are SEHNR and FQNEAQ (reference sequence). The CDR3 has 13 amino acids. The V end was cut by 1 base, the J end by 11 bases, with 14 bases between.

This clonotype was counted ten times or more. The DNA of the CDR3 is TGTGCCAGCAGTTTGACTAGCGGCTCCTACGAGCAGTACTTC. Amino acids: CASSLTSGSYEQYF. The V gene is TRBV12-3 or TRBV12-4, the J gene TRBJ2-7; 9 bases line up with TRBD2. The CDR3 is 14 residues long. V lost 3 bases to trimming and J lost 0 bases; unmatched junction nucleotides: 0.

This clonotype showed up many times. The genes are TRBV13 and TRBJ1-6; possible D gene TRBD1, 5 bases. Germline V gene data show CDR1 as PRHDT and CDR2 as FYEKMQ (reference sequence). With 5 bases removed from V and 6 bases from J, the gap between germline ends came to 17 bases. The CDR3 has 16 amino acids. The CDR3 here is CASSEEGRDGNSPLHF. The CDR3 bases are TGTGCCAGCAGCGAGGAGGGCAGGGACGGTAATTCACCCCTCCACTTT.

This clonotype was found many times. The V gene is TRBV2, the J gene TRBJ2-2, with TRBD2 matching 11 bases. This CDR3 comprises 18 residues. Losses at the gene ends were 5 bases for V and 0 bases for J; bases not matched to a gene: 8. The germline CDR1 and CDR2 sequences are SNHLY and FYNNEI. CDR3 sequence reads: CASSSNLAGGPNTGELFF. CDR3 DNA: TGTGCCAGCAGTTCTAATCTAGCGGGGGGCCCGAACACCGGGGAGCTGTTTTTT.

This clonotype was recorded many times. This sequence joins TRBV27 and TRBJ2-1; TRBD2 is a possible D gene (7 bases). The CDR3 is 12 amino acids. V was clipped by 5 bases and J by 10 bases, with 12 bases between them. Germline CDR1 is MNHEY and CDR2 is SMNVEV (reference sequence). CDR3 in DNA: TGTGCCAGCAGTCCCGGGGGGCTAGAGCAGTTCTTC. It is translated as CASSPGGLEQFF.

The chain is built from TRBV6-1 and TRBJ1-2; TRBD1 matches at 8 bases. J lost 4 bases, V lost 6 bases, and 4 bases had no gene match. The CDR3 length is 13 residues. CDR1 is MNHNS, CDR2 SASEGT, per germline. CDR3 DNA sequence: TGTGCCAGCAGACCGACAGGGGCCTATGGCTACACCTTC. It encodes CASRPTGAYGYTF.

This clonotype was observed many times. The J gene is TRBJ2-1, the V gene TRBV20-1, with 12 bases that match TRBD2. This CDR3 comprises 14 residues. Germline CDR1 DFQATT, CDR2 SNEGSKA (reference sequence). With 6 bases clipped from V and 9 bases from J, the junction kept 9 bases outside the gene matches. CDR3 residues: CSAMTSGGISEQFF. CDR3 bases: TGCAGTGCAATGACTAGCGGGGGTATCAGTGAGCAGTTCTTC.

The sample holds many counts of this clonotype. The chain is built from TRBV28 and TRBJ1-1; D not certain. This CDR3 is 12 amino acids long. Germline V gene sequence: CDR1 MDHEN, CDR2 SYDVKM. V lost 8 bases, J lost 3 bases, and 10 bases lay in between. This CDR3 is CASGYSYTEAFF. CDR3 DNA: TGTGCCAGCGGCTACAGCTACACTGAAGCTTTCTTT.

This clonotype appeared a few times. V gene TRBV5-1 combines with J gene TRBJ1-2, with D unresolved. V shed 3 bases and J shed 0 bases, with 6 bases lying between them. This CDR3 contains 13 residues. In germline, CDR1 is SGHRS, CDR2 YFSETQ. This chain's CDR3 is CASSSQSNYGYTF. The CDR3 DNA sequence: TGCGCCAGCAGCTCCCAGTCTAACTATGGCTACACCTTC.

This clonotype showed up many times. In DNA, the CDR3 is TGTGCCAGCAGTCTTGACGCGCAGCCAGCCTACTCCTATAATTCACCCCTCCACTTT. It translates to CASSLDAQPAYSYNSPLHF. V and J are TRBV27 and TRBJ1-6; D gene ambiguous. Trimming took off 5 bases at V and 0 bases at J, with 20 bases between the two ends. This CDR3 is built from 19 residues. Germline CDR1 MNHEY, CDR2 SMNVEV (reference sequence).

This clonotype was observed at least ten times. This chain links TRBV11-2 with TRBJ2-3; D gene ambiguous. The CDR3 loop spans 14 amino acids. V was cut by 1 base and J by 4 bases, with 9 bases left in between. Germline values: CDR1 SGHAT, CDR2 FQNNGV. In DNA, the CDR3 is TGTGCCAGCAGCTTAGGAGTTTTTCCAGATACGCAGTATTTT. Protein product: CASSLGVFPDTQYF. The complete variable domain, with remaining parts taken from reference TRBV11-2 and TRBJ2-3, reads EAGVAQSPRYKIIEKRQSVAFWCNPISGHATLYWYQQILGQGPKLLIQFQNNGVVDDSQLPKDRFSAERLKGVDSTLKIQPAKLEDSAVYLCASSLGVFPDTQYFGPGTRLTVL.

This clonotype was recorded at least ten times. The chain recombines TRBV12-3 or TRBV12-4 with TRBJ1-1, with 8 bases identical to TRBD1. V shed 4 bases, J shed 6 bases, and the junction held 4 bases outside the gene matches. There are 13 residues in the CDR3. The CDR3: CASSSQTGAEAFF. CDR3 in DNA: TGTGCCAGCAGTTCCCAGACAGGGGCTGAAGCTTTCTTT.

There are many counts of this clonotype. For the CDR3, the DNA is TGCAGTGCTAGAAACGACAGGGAAGACGAGCAGTACTTC. Its protein is CSARNDREDEQYF. The chain combines TRBV20-1 with TRBJ2-7, with 7 bases fitting TRBD1. CDR1 DFQATT and CDR2 SNEGSKA come from the germline V gene (reference sequence). With V trimmed by 2 bases and J by 5 bases, 6 bases remained unmatched. The CDR3 runs 13 residues.

This clonotype was seen repeatedly, ten times or more. V gene TRBV12-3 or TRBV12-4 combines with J gene TRBJ2-1; possibly TRBD2 for D (5 bases). V lost 3 bases, J lost 4 bases, and 7 bases lay in between. The CDR3 has 13 residues. CDR3 DNA: TGTGCCAGCAGTTTGAGGGCTTACAATGAGCAGTTCTTC. Protein: CASSLRAYNEQFF.

This clonotype was recorded at least ten times. The chain recombines TRBV7-9 with TRBJ2-2, with 9 bases matching TRBD2. With 1 base clipped from V and 3 bases from J, the junction kept 6 bases outside the gene matches. The CDR3 length is 17 residues. From germline, CDR1 is SEHNR and CDR2 FQNEAQ (reference sequence). CDR3 DNA: TGTGCCAGCAGCTTAGTGCTAGCGGGGATCTACACCGGGGAGCTGTTTTTT. Protein: CASSLVLAGIYTGELFF.

The chain employs TRBV6-1 and TRBJ2-7; TRBD2 matches 10 bases. The CDR3 totals 18 residues. V was clipped by 0 bases and J by 7 bases; unmatched bases: 15. The germline V gene has CDR1 MNHNS and CDR2 SASEGT. CDR3 amino acids: CASSEAPPGAGGLGEQYF. CDR3 sequence (DNA): TGTGCCAGCAGTGAAGCGCCCCCTGGAGCGGGGGGGCTGGGGGAGCAGTACTTC.

This clonotype was observed at least ten times. The chain is built from TRBV4-2 and TRBJ2-1; 8 bases are a match to TRBD2. V dropped 0 bases and J dropped 10; count of bases not matched to a gene: 2. Germline lookup yields CDR1 LGHNA and CDR2 YNFKEQ. This CDR3 contains 13 residues. The CDR3 loop is CASSQEPSGEQFF. The CDR3, as DNA: TGTGCCAGCAGCCAAGAACCTAGCGGGGAGCAGTTCTTC.

This clonotype was seen a handful of times. The chain couples TRBV20-1 to TRBJ2-1, with D hard to call. CDR3 length: 14 residues. Trimming shortened V by 2 bases and J by 4 bases, and 12 bases separated the two germline ends. Germline values: CDR1 DFQATT, CDR2 SNEGSKA (reference sequence). The CDR3 DNA is TGCAGTGCTAGACCCGCTAATTCTTACAATGAGCAGTTCTTC. It is translated as CSARPANSYNEQFF.

The table lists this clonotype with a few counts. This chain links TRBV15 with TRBJ1-2; perhaps TRBD1 as D (6 bases). CDR3 length equals 14 residues. Germline assignment: CDR1 LNHNV and CDR2 YYDKDF (reference sequence). The V end lost 0 bases, the J end lost 4 bases, and 9 bases lay between the germline ends. The CDR3 nucleotides read TGTGCCACCAGCAGAGACAGGGGCACCTATGGCTACACCTTC. Protein: CATSRDRGTYGYTF.

This clonotype was seen more than once but under ten times. V and J are TRBV3-1 and TRBJ2-5; D uncertain. The CDR3 has 13 amino acids. Trimming removed 6 bases at V and 4 bases at J, with 12 bases between. Germline V gene data show CDR1 as LGHDT and CDR2 as YNNKEL (reference sequence). CDR3 nucleotides: TGTGCCAGCAGTCCACCCGAAGGAGAGACCCAGTACTTC. This codes for CASSPPEGETQYF.

This clonotype has at least ten counts. The chain recombines TRBV6-1 with TRBJ2-1, with 8 bases fitting TRBD2. This CDR3 spans 15 amino acids. CDR1 is MNHNS, CDR2 SASEGT, per germline. J gave up 4 bases and V 5 bases, and 7 bases lay outside the gene matches. The CDR3 loop is CASSRSGLGYNEQFF. As DNA, the CDR3 is TGTGCCAGCAGTCGCTCGGGACTAGGATACAATGAGCAGTTCTTC.

With regard to this clonotype: Given a far larger clone just one base away, this is likely a sequencing read error. CDR3 residues: CASSPGPAGEETQYF. The CDR3 DNA reads as TGTGCCAGCAGCCCCGGGCCAGCGGGTGAAGAGACCCAGTACTTC. The chain recombines TRBV7-9 with TRBJ2-5, with D tentatively TRBD2 (6 bases). CDR1 and CDR2 (germline): SEHNR, FQNEAQ (reference sequence). The CDR3 has 15 residues. Trimming cost V 5 bases and J 3 bases, with 16 bases left between them.